The text below deals with one T cell receptor beta chain. The target of this receptor is not known. The input lacks base qualities; no much larger clone sits a single base away. The cohort consisted of 600 or so healthy bone marrow donors. At the time of sampling, every cohort member was nominally healthy, though immune exposures that went unrecorded were likely present. The donor was CMV seropositive and was included in the group of 250 to 300 seropositive cohort members. Every donor gave a peripheral blood sample, and the peripheral blood mononuclear cells from that sample were used for TCR beta sequencing. The Qiagen DNeasy Blood Extraction Kit was used to extract genomic DNA from the blood cell samples. The data stem from a study of cytomegalovirus exposure and HLA in healthy donors (dated by TCRdb to the late 2010s). For the study in its entirety: According to an earlier analysis of several hundred of the donors, about 179 million T cells yielded over 90 million unique TCR beta sequences and 250 to 350 Gb of sequence data. Rather than using new phenotypic data, the later analysis identified candidate immune exposures from TCR beta sequences and from how often those sequences occurred across donors. The T cell repertoires of 666 subjects were profiled by immunosequencing and related to cytomegalovirus serostatus. Typing coverage varied by locus: about 620-630 donors for A, B, C, DRB1 and DQB1; roughly 500 for DQA1; more than 600 for DPA1; 450 to 480 for DPB1. In addition to the first cohort of 666 subjects, a separate validation cohort of approximately 130 different subjects was used. An early release covering 500 to 750 HLA-typed donors comprised roughly 300 gigabases of sequencing data and around 80 million unique TCR sequences. Among the roughly 430 genotyped donors, 81% belonged to the genetic ancestry cluster associated with self-reported Caucasian donors. Roughly five DR-DQ haplotypes were treated as single units for association and clustering because of strong linkage in the cohort. An earlier analysis of around 640 of the donors used high-throughput TCR beta sequencing to judge whether each TCR beta V gene segment behaved as functional or pseudogenic. All discovery cohort repertoires had been generated using a single sequencing platform. Donor age, sex, ethnicity and CMV serostatus were compiled together with the repertoire data. Class I and class II HLA loci were covered by the typing at four-digit resolution. A later analysis re-analyzed previously published TCR beta repertoires from 500 to 700 donors and added high-resolution HLA genotyping to study TCR occurrence patterns. Across 398 genotyped donors of the cohort, an average of approximately 240,000 unique TCR beta nucleotide sequences per donor were sequenced, and roughly 18% of those sequences were non-productive. The study aimed to test whether cataloging public T cell receptors could reveal signatures of past pathogen exposure. To predict cytomegalovirus infection status, the study brought together high-throughput TCR immunosequencing, statistical association of individual TCRs with disease status, and machine learning. A later genetic analysis took genome-wide SNP genotypes for about 65% of the 666 donors and used that subset as a discovery cohort. Beyond this particular receptor, the publication reports: Because HLA typing was unavailable for some donors at each locus, only the typed subset was used in association tests. Because counts were too low, some 17 rarely observed V segments, including chromosome 9 orphons, were left out of the earlier analysis of 587 of the donors. Some IMGT-functional V segments, including TRBV6-2 and TRBV6-3, could not be told apart with the 87-base-pair reads, so those segments were excluded. In a later analysis, most CMV-associated TCR beta chains were found to appear HLA-restricted, with HLA associations seemingly driven largely by CMV exposure. Linkage disequilibrium might explain the correlated functional status among segregating V segments, but an unknown experimental factor could not be excluded. The study listed 164 TCR beta chains as associated with cytomegalovirus. According to a later analysis, TCR association rates differed among HLA loci, with DRB1 alleles showing the most associated TCRs and HLA-C alleles showing the fewest. An earlier analysis of around 600 of the donors showed that most TCR beta V segments appeared in productive rearrangements either about 87% or about 30% of the time, which broadly matched IMGT annotations. The sequencing pipeline was judged likely to have produced a cluster of highly shared sequence variants as a technical artifact. Most TCR sequences were seen in very few donors, while some public TCRs were found in many individuals. Three of the identified cytomegalovirus-associated TCR beta chains were confirmed in vitro to be specific for cytomegalovirus antigens. The classifier was reported to diagnose cytomegalovirus status with high specificity and sensitivity in both the original cohort and the validation cohort. At a false discovery rate of 0.05, a later analysis linked fewer than 20,000 TCR beta sequences to specific HLA alleles. Assigning TCR associations to individual alleles was difficult when HLA alleles, especially DR and DQ, strongly co-occurred. The only immune exposure information available for the cohort was CMV serostatus. In a later analysis, several top co-occurrence clusters were reported to appear linked to parvovirus B19, influenza, CMV and Epstein-Barr virus. Compared with equally common non-associated chains, HLA-associated TCR beta chains in a later analysis were more clonally expanded and had lower generation probabilities. In this cohort, only TCR beta chains were sequenced, and detectable features were limited by the absence of alpha or paired-chain data. The authors suggested that the approach could potentially be extended to other disease states and immunological phenotypes. Presence/absence analyses assumed roughly uniform sequencing depth across donors, an assumption that may not hold. A further reported finding was that TCR beta sequences accurately predicted the HLA-A and HLA-B alleles for most subjects in the first cohort. V-gene and J-gene trimming of TCR beta chains was associated with a missense DCLRE1C variant in a later genetic analysis, and the association was replicated in an independent cohort. Compared with the approximately 700-donor mean, donors in an Asian-associated ancestry cluster had fewer N-insertions in productive TCRs, according to a later genetic analysis.

Deletion took 5 bases off V and 3 bases off J, with a span of 10 bases between the germline ends. The CDR3 holds 13 amino acids from the cysteine to the phenylalanine. Only the CDR3 DNA stays, 39 bases, in frame from base 1. The germline V gene specifies SGHTA as CDR1 and FQGNSA as CDR2. To prepare the library, the immunoSEQ multiplex PCR assay was applied. The multiplex PCR relied on a mix of 60 forward primers for TCR Vbeta segments and 13 reverse primers for TCR Jbeta segments. A multiplex PCR assay on genomic DNA amplified the CDR3 region of rearranged TCR beta genes. On the Illumina HiSeq System, the amplified TCR beta libraries were sequenced as 87-base-pair reads. Processing in the source paper ran as follows. A later analysis counted about 82 million unique TCR beta chains across the approximately 700 repertoires, and some 11 million of these chains were shared by at least two donors. To remove PCR and sequencing errors, raw reads were error-corrected and collapsed into unique sequences using a nearest-neighbor algorithm that merged closely related sequences. To assign V, D and J gene segments, CDR3 sequences were aligned to IMGT reference sequences. For a sequence to be retained, a match of at least six nucleotides to both a V gene segment and a J gene segment was required. Rearrangements were called productive when the CDR3 lacked stop codons and stayed in frame with V and J; all others were non-productive. Following IMGT convention, CDR3 was defined as the stretch from the second conserved V-encoded cysteine to the conserved J-encoded phenylalanine. The earlier analysis of 587 of the donors excluded sequences that lacked an unambiguous match to a single V gene segment. In an earlier analysis of around 600 of the donors, V segments were called functional above 56.7% productive rearrangements and were called segregating when the between-donor standard deviation exceeded 5%. A statistical classification framework was built to diagnose cytomegalovirus status from the catalog of TCR beta chain sequences. In a later analysis, TCR nucleotide sequences were compared against IMGT/GENE-DB human TR gene sequences so that V and J genes could be assigned. Using the TCRdist pipeline, a later analysis assigned CDR3 sequences along with most-parsimonious VDJ recombination scenarios. In a later analysis, each TCR beta chain was defined by its CDR3 amino acid sequence together with its V-gene family, and reads lacking a unique V-gene family were excluded. As a way to deal with suspected cross-contamination and a sequencing artifact, a later analysis dropped roughly 620 nucleotide sequences that were highly shared and had low generation probability. In a later analysis, a clonal expansion index for each public chain was calculated from normalized within-repertoire ranks of inferred template counts. Generation probabilities in a later analysis came from a VDJ recombination model fitted to out-of-frame rearrangements, and those results were checked against IGoR. In a later analysis, TCR-TCR, TCR-HLA and TCR-CMV co-occurrence was scored with hypergeometric tests, and a repertoire-size bias correction was applied to TCR pairs. A later analysis estimated false discovery rates by permuting HLA or CMV assignments 20 times. In a later analysis, co-occurring TCRs were grouped with DBSCAN, and TCRdist sequence similarity was added when clustering was performed within HLA-allele-positive subsets. Repertoires with fewer than 30,000 or more than 120,000 public chains were left out of co-occurrence clustering, as were about 5 repertoires with anomalous nucleotide sharing. The immuneACCESS repertoire file appears here via TCRdb, limited to in-frame rearrangements. These files lack a portion of the clones; in checked studies, under half of the deficit traces to unresolved V genes, and the cause of the others is not known. The V and J calls and clone size were taken over from that table, and D and trimming were inferred from the DNA. Across this sample there are over 150,000 clones, with roughly four fifths seen only once. The ten biggest clones cover 2.5% to 3% of the sample.

The receptor was derived from a woman aged 50 to 65 in good health and CMV-seropositive. What was sequenced was PBMCs. The chain employs TRBV7-2 and TRBJ1-1; the D segment could be TRBD1, given 6 matching bases. The CDR3 here reads CASSTDRYTEAFF. The nucleotide sequence is TGTGCCAGCAGCACGGACAGATACACTGAAGCTTTCTTT.